These 5 T cell receptor beta chains were all obtained from the same sample, sequenced in a study of T cells in Graves' hyperthyroidism and ophthalmopathy. Researchers took RNA transcripts and amplified the TCR beta CDR3 regions from them. A set of HTBI primers served as the primers for a first-round RT-PCR of the TCR CDR3. TCRdb re-called the multiplex PCR reads through MiXCR, storing one row per CDR3 protein. The sample includes approximately 600,000 distinct CDR3 sequences, roughly 14% of them seen just once. Sequenced input: blood. The receptors were gathered from a woman between 35 and 50 years old with Graves' ophthalmopathy.

In this sample, this clonotype turned up many times. This may be a read error: a much more frequent sequence differs by one nucleotide. This chain links TRBV6-2 or TRBV6-3 with TRBJ2-2; D remains unclear. The CDR3 extends over 14 amino acids. The germline V gene has CDR1 MNHEY and CDR2 SVGEGT. Trimming left V 3 bases short and J 1 base short, with 6 bases between. CDR3 nucleotide sequence: TGTGCCAGCAGTTATGACTGGAACACCGGGGAGCTGTTTTTT. Translation: CASSYDWNTGELFF.

In its sample, this clonotype was seen a few times. This chain links TRBV9 with TRBJ2-2; D gene unclear. V dropped 3 bases and J dropped 6 bases, with 6 bases sitting between them. The CDR3 length is 12 residues. CDR1 and CDR2 from the germline V gene are SGDLS and YYNGEE. CDR3 coding DNA: TGTGCCAGCAGCGCCCTCCCCGGGGAGCTGTTTTTT. Its translation: CASSALPGELFF.

In this sample, this clonotype turned up many times. The chain uses TRBV6-1 and TRBJ1-1; TRBD1 is a possible D gene (5 bases). V gave up 5 bases and J gave up 5 bases, with 18 bases separating them. The CDR3 runs to 15 residues. Germline CDR1 MNHNS, CDR2 SASEGT. The CDR3 loop reads CASSPRDSRRTEAFF. CDR3 nucleotides: TGTGCCAGCAGTCCCCGGGACTCCCGAAGGACTGAAGCTTTCTTT.

This clonotype appeared many times. The V call is TRBV28, the J call TRBJ2-5; weak D call: TRBD1 (5 bases). Germline CDR1 is MDHEN and CDR2 is SYDVKM. The V end was cut by 3 bases, the J end by 5 bases, with 10 bases between. The CDR3 extends over 13 amino acids. The CDR3 bases are TGTGCCAGCAGTTTCAGGGTGGGGGAGACCCAGTACTTC. Protein: CASSFRVGETQYF.

J is TRBJ2-5 and V is TRBV7-2; a possible D gene is TRBD2 (5 bases). The CDR3 runs 14 residues. The germline V and J ends were trimmed by 3 bases and 5 bases, with 13 bases remaining between them. Looked up from germline, CDR1 is SGHTA and CDR2 is FQGNSA. CDR3 DNA: TGTGCCAGCAGCTTTAGCGTAATGGGGGAGACCCAGTACTTC. This sequence encodes CASSFSVMGETQYF.